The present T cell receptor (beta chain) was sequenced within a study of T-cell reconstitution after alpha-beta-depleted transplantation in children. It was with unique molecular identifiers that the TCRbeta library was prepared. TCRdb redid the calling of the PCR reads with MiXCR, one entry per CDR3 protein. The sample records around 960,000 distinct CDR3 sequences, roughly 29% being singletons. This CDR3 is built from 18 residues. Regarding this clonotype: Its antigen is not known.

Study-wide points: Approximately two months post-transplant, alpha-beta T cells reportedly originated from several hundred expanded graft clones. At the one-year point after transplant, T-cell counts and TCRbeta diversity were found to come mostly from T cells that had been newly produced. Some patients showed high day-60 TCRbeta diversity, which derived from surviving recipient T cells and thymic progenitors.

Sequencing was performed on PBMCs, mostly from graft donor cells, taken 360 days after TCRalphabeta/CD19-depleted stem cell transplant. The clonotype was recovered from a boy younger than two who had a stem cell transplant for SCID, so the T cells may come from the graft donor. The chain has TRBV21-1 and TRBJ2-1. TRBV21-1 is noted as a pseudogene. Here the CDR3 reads CASRKDGVGEGDRNEQFF. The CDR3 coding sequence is TGTGCCAGCAGAAAAGACGGGGTAGGAGAAGGAGATCGGAATGAGCAGTTCTTC.